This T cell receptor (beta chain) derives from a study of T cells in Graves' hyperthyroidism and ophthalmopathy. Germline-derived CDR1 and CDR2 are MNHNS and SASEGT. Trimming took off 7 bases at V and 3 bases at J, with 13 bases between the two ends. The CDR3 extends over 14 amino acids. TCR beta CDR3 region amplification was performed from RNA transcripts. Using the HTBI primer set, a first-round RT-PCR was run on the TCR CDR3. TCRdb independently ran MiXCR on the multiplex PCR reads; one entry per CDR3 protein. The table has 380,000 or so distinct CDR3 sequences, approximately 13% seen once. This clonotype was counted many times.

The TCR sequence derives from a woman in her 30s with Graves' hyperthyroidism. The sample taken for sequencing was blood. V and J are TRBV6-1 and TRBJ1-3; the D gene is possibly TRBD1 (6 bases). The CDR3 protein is CASIDRSSGNTIYF. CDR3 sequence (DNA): TGTGCCAGCATCGACAGGTCGAGTGGAAACACCATATATTTT.